This TCR beta chain was found in a study of cytomegalovirus exposure and HLA in healthy donors. Overall study results and limits: An observed cluster of highly shared sequence variants was recorded as a likely sequencing artifact. Roughly uniform depth of sequencing across donors was assumed in presence/absence analyses.

As regards this clone: The antigen is not known. Other DNA sequences within the sample encode an identical CDR3.

A multiplex PCR was run with 60 Vbeta primers and 13 Jbeta primers. Assay used: immunoSEQ multiplex PCR; TCRdb lists only in-frame clones, some missing. This repertoire shows 170,000 or so clones, 80% to 85% found once; its top ten account for around 1.7%. The germline gives CDR1 SGHRS, CDR2 YFSETQ. Trimming removed 1 base from V and 1 base from J; junction bases left unmatched: 1. The CDR3 contains 14 residues. The sample comprised PBMCs. This chain connects TRBV5-1 to TRBJ2-5; 7 nucleotides line up with TRBD1. This sequence originates from a man aged 45 to 65 in good health and CMV-seronegative. As DNA, the CDR3 is TGCGCCAGCAGCTTGTCAGGGGGCCAAGAGACCCAGTACTTC. Translation: CASSLSGGQETQYF.